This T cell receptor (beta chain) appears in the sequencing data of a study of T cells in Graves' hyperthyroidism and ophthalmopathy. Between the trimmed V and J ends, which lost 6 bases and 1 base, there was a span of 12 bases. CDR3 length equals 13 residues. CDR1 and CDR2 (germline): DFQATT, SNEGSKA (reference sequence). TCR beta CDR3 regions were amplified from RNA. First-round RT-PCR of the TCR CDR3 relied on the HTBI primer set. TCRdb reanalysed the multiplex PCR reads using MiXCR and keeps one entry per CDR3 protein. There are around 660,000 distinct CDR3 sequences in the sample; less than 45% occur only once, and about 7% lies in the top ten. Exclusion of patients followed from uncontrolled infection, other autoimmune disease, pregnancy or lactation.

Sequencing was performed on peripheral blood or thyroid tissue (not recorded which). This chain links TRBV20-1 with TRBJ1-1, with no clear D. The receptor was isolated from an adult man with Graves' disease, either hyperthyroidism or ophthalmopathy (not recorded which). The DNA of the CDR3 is TGCAGTGCCAAGGGTTACCGGAACACTGAAGCTTTCTTT. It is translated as CSAKGYRNTEAFF.